The source of this T cell receptor (beta chain) is a study of Ad26.COV2.S vaccination and SARS-CoV-2 variants (dated by TCRdb to about 2021). Background on the whole study: Donors in the vaccine arm were drawn from COV1001, a phase I-IIa trial of Ad26.COV2.S in healthy adults that was multicentre, randomized, double-blind and placebo-controlled. Trial participants were randomized into five groups of five, in which low-dose or high-dose Ad26.COV2.S was given once or twice, or placebo was given on both occasions. The TCR-sequenced set comprised roughly 30 samples: about 19 Ad26.COV2.S vaccine recipients, 5 placebo recipients and 8 SARS-CoV-2 convalescent individuals. Throughout the experiments and outcome assessment, investigators stayed blinded to trial group allocation. Ad26.COV2.S was administered intramuscularly at a dose of 5x10^10 or 1x10^11 viral particles, either as one shot or as two shots given 56 days apart. TCRbeta repertoire sequencing served as the tool for gauging how specific and how broad the SARS-CoV-2-reactive T cell receptors were following Ad26.COV2.S vaccination. The study at large found these results: The authors noted that the TCR breadth and depth analyses may have underestimated total T cell responses. Higher spike-specific TCR breadth was observed in Ad26.COV2.S recipients than in placebo recipients (P = 0.0014). The study was not powered to compare responses between vaccine doses or regimens. Non-spike TCR breadth was comparable between vaccine and placebo recipients, consistent with the vaccine containing only spike. After vaccination, spike-specific CD8+ and CD4+ T cell responses were reported to show substantial breadth.

Points on this clone: Its antigen is still unknown. Base qualities were left out, and no much larger clone turns up one base away.

The immunoSEQ Assay was the method used to sequence TCRbeta CDR3 regions. After extraction, genomic DNA underwent amplification by bias-controlled multiplex PCR, followed by high-throughput sequencing. Per the authors' processing: Collapsing and filtering of sequences were performed to quantify the absolute abundance of each unique TCRbeta CDR3 region. T cell fraction was estimated by normalization of TCRbeta template counts to usable DNA, with usable DNA being measured through amplification of reference genes present in all nucleated cells. Repertoire TCRs were annotated as SARS-CoV-2-specific by exact matching of V gene, CDR3 amino acid sequence and J gene to a known reactive TCR set. The reference SARS-CoV-2 TCR set was derived from MIRA and filtered for enrichment in COVID-19-positive ImmuneCODE repertoires, a step that removed public or cross-reactive TCRs. Using the MIRA antigens, annotated TCRs were further analysed by specific ORF or by position within an ORF. Breadth was defined as annotated unique rearrangements over total unique productive rearrangements; depth was the summed frequency of those rearrangements. Two-sided Wilcoxon rank-sum tests were applied when comparing TCR breadth between groups. TCRdb limited this immuneACCESS table to in-frame rearrangements with V and J called. A share of clones is missing; checked studies link under half to unresolved V genes, and the rest is unexplained. Clone size and V and J calls were adopted from that table, with D and trimming inferred from the DNA. Recorded for this sample are 400,000 to 450,000 clones; around 93% of them occurred a single time. Around 1.7% of the sample goes to the ten largest clones.

The treatment or condition tag for this specimen amounts to: approximately 18 received Ad26.COV2.S at low or high dose, single or two shots; a few received placebo; per-sample allocation not given. For vaccine and placebo recipients, repertoires were sequenced using samples collected on day 63 after the first injection. In Cohort 1b, 25 or so adults aged 18-55 years were enrolled at a single site in Boston, USA, between 29 July and 7 August 2020. As a vaccine, Ad26.COV2.S was a replication-incompetent adenovirus type 26 vector that expressed a prefusion-stabilized SARS-CoV-2 spike protein derived from the original Wuhan strain. The TCR sequence derives from a person between 18 and 65 years old who received the Ad26.COV2.S COVID-19 vaccine or a placebo. Here the sequenced sample was peripheral blood, taken in a trial of Ad26.COV2.S vaccine versus placebo.

The DNA sequence is given as TGTGCCAGCGCCGCCGGGACAGGGGTTATTTATGGCTACACCTTC. It codes for CASAAGTGVIYGYTF. Rearrangement joined TRBV7-2 to TRBJ1-2, with 10 bases matching TRBD1. Trimmed from V: 8 bases; trimmed from J: 5 bases; junction bases lacking a gene match: 11. The CDR3, cysteine through phenylalanine, is 15 amino acids long. The CDR3 DNA has 45 bases and is translated from base 1. CDR1 and CDR2, per the germline V gene, are SGHTA and FQGNSA.